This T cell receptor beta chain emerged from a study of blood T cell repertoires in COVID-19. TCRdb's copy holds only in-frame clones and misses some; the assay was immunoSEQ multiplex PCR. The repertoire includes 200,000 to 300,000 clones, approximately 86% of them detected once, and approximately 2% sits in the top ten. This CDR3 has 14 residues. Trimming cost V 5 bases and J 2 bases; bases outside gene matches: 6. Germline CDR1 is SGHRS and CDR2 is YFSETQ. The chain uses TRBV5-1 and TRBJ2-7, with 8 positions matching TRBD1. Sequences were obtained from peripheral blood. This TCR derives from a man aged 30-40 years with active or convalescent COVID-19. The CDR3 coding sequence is TGCGCCAGCAGTCCCGACAGGGGAACCTACGAGCAGTACTTC. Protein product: CASSPDRGTYEQYF.